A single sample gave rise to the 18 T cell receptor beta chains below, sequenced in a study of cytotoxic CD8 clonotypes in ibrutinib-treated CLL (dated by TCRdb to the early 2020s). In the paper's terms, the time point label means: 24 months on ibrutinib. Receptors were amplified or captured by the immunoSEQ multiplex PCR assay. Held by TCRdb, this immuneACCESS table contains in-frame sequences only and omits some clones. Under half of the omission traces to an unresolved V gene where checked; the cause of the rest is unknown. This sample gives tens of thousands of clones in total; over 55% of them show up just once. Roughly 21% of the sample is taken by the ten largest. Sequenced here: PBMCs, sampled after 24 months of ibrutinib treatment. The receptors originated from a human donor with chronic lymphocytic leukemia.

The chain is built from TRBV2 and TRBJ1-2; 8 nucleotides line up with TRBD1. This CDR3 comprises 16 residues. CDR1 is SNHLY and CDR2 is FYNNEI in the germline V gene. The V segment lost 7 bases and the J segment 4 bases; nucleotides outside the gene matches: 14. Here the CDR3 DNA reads TGTGCCAGCACCACCGGGACAGGTCAAGGGGGCTATGGCTACACCTTC. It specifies CASTTGTGQGGYGYTF. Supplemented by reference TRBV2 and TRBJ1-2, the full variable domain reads EPEVTQTPSHQVTQMGQEVILRCVPISNHLYFYWYRQILGQKVEFLVSFYNNEISEKSEIFDDQFSVERPDGSNFTLKIRSTKLEDSAMYFCASTTGTGQGGYGYTFGSGTRLTVV.

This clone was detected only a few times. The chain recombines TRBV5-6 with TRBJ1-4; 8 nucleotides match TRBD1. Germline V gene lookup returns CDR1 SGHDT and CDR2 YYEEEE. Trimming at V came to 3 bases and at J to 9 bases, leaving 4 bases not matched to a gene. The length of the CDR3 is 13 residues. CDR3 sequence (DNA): TGTGCCAGCAGCTCCGGACAGGGCAAAAAACTGTTTTTT. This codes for CASSSGQGKKLFF.

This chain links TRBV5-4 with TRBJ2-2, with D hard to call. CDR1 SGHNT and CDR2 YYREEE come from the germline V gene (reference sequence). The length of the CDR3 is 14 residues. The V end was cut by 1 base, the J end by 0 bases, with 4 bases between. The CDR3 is CASSLIANTGELFF. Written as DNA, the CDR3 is TGTGCCAGCAGCTTGATAGCGAACACCGGGGAGCTGTTTTTT.

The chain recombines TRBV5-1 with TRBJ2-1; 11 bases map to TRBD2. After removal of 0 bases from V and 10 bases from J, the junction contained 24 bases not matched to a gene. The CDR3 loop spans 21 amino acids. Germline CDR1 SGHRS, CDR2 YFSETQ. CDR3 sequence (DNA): TGCGCCAGCAGCTTGGAGGAGGGACTTCACAGGCTAGCGGGAGGTTATGACGAGCAGTTCTTC. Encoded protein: CASSLEEGLHRLAGGYDEQFF.

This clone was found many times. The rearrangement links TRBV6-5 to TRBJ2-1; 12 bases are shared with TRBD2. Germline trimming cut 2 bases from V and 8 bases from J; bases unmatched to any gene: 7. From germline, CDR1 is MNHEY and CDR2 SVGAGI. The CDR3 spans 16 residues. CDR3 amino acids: CASSYPGLAGGHEQFF. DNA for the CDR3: TGTGCCAGCAGTTACCCGGGGCTAGCGGGAGGGCATGAGCAGTTCTTC.

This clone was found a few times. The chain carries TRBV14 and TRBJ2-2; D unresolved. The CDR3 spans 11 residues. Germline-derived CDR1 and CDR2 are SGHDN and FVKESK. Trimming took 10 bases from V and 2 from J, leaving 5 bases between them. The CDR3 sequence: CATGNTGELFF. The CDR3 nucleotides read TGTGCCACCGGAAACACCGGGGAGCTGTTTTTT. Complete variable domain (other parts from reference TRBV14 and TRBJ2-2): EAGVTQFPSHSVIEKGQTVTLRCDPISGHDNLYWYRRVMGKEIKFLLHFVKESKQDESGMPNNRFLAERTGGTYSTLKVQPAELEDSGVYFCATGNTGELFFGEGSRLTVL.

The CDR3 here is CASTDYNEQFF. The CDR3 coding sequence is TGTGCCAGCACCGATTACAATGAGCAGTTCTTC. The rearrangement links TRBV28 to TRBJ2-1; no firm D call. V lost 7 bases and J lost 4, with 5 bases in between. This CDR3 comprises 11 residues. Germline V gene sequence: CDR1 MDHEN, CDR2 SYDVKM.

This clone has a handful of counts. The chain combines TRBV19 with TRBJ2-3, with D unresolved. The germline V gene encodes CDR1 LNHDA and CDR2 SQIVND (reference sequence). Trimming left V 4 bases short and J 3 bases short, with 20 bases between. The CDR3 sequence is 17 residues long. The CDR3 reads CASSTPPGKGSTDTQYF. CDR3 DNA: TGTGCCAGTAGTACCCCTCCTGGGAAGGGAAGTACAGATACGCAGTATTTT.

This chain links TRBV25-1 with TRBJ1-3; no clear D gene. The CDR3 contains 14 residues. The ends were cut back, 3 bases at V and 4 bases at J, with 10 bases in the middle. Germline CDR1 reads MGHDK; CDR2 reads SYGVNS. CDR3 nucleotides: TGTGCCAGCAGTGAGGCCGGCCGGGGAAACACCATATATTTT. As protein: CASSEAGRGNTIYF.

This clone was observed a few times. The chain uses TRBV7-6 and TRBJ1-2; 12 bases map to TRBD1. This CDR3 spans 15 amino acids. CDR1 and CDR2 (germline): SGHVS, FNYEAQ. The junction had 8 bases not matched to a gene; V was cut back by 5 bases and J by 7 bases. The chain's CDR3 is CASSAGTGGGSGYTF. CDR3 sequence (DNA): TGTGCCAGCAGCGCCGGGACAGGGGGCGGTTCTGGCTACACCTTC.

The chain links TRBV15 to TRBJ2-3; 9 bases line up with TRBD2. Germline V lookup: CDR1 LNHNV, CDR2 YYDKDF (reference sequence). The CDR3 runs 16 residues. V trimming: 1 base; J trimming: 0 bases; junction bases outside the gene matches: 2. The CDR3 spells CATSRGAGGSTDTQYF. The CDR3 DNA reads TGTGCCACCAGCAGAGGGGCGGGGGGGAGCACAGATACGCAGTATTTT.

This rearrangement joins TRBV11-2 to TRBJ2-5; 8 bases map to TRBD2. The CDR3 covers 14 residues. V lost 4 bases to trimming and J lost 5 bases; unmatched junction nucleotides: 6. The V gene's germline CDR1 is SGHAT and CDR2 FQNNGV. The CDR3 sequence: CASSSPGGRETQYF. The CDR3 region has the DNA TGTGCCAGCAGCTCACCGGGGGGGCGGGAGACCCAGTACTTC.

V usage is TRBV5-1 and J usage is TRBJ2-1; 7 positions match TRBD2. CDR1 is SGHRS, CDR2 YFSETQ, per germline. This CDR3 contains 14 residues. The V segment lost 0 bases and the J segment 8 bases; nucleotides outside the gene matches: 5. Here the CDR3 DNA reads TGCGCCAGCAGCTTGGGGGAGGGGCCGGATGAGCAGTTCTTC. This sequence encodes CASSLGEGPDEQFF. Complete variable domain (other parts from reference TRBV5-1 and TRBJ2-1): KAGVTQTPRYLIKTRGQQVTLSCSPISGHRSVSWYQQTPGQGLQFLFEYFSETQRNKGNFPGRFSGRQFSNSRSEMNVSTLELGDSALYLCASSLGEGPDEQFFGPGTRLTVL.

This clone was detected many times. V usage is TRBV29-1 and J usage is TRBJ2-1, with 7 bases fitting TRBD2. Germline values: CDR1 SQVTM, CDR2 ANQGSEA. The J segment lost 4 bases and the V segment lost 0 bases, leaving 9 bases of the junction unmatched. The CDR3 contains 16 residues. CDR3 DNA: TGCAGCGTTGAAGATCGGGCGGGAGTGGGGTACAATGAGCAGTTCTTC. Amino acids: CSVEDRAGVGYNEQFF.

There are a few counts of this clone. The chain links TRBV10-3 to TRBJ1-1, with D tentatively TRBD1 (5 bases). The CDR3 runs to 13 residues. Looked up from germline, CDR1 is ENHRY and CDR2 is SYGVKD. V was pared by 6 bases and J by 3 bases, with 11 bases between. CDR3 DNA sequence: TGTGCCATCAGCCTTACAGGTGACACTGAAGCTTTCTTT. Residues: CAISLTGDTEAFF.

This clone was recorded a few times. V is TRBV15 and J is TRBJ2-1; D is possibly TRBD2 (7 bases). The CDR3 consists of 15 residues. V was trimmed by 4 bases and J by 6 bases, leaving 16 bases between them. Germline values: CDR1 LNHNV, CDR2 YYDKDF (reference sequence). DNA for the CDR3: TGTGCCACCAGCAACGTCGGGGGGCACCTCAATGAGCAGTTCTTC. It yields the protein CATSNVGGHLNEQFF.

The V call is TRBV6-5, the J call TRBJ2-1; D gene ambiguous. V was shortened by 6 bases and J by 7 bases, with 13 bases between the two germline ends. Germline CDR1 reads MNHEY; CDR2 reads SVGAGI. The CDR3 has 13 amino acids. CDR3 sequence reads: CASRTLSANEQFF. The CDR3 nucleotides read TGTGCCAGCAGGACCCTCTCAGCGAATGAGCAGTTCTTC.

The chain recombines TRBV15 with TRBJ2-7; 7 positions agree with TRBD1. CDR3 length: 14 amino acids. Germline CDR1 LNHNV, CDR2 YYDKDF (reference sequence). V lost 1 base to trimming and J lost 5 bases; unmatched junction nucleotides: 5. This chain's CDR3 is CATSRVRGLDEQYF. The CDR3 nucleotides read TGTGCCACCAGCAGAGTAAGGGGGCTCGACGAGCAGTACTTC.